A single TCR beta chain is shown here with its context. Its cognate antigen is unknown. The primer mix had 60 Vbeta and 13 Jbeta primers. Sequencing was performed with immunoSEQ multiplex PCR; in TCRdb, only in-frame clones are kept and a portion is missing. The repertoire holds around 280,000 clones, around nine tenths seen once, with roughly 2.3% in the top ten. Germline V gene data show CDR1 as SGHDT and CDR2 as YYEEEE. The V and J ends lost 2 bases and 2 bases respectively, with 10 bases between them. The CDR3 is 15 amino acids. This entry is derived from a study of cytomegalovirus exposure and HLA in healthy donors. Looking at the study overall: HLA-typed donors were the source of 86 million or so unique TCRs held in an early data release.

Notes on the study in general: The study put roughly 160 TCR beta chains on its list as cytomegalovirus-associated. Later analysis identified several of the most significant clusters that appeared linked to common viral pathogens.

What was sequenced was PBMCs. The receptor was isolated from a young woman in good health and CMV-seronegative. The V gene is TRBV5-6, the J gene TRBJ2-2, with D maybe TRBD1 (5 bases). CDR3 residues: CASSLIGANTGELFF. The CDR3 region has the DNA TGTGCCAGCAGCTTAATAGGGGCCAACACCGGGGAGCTGTTTTTT.